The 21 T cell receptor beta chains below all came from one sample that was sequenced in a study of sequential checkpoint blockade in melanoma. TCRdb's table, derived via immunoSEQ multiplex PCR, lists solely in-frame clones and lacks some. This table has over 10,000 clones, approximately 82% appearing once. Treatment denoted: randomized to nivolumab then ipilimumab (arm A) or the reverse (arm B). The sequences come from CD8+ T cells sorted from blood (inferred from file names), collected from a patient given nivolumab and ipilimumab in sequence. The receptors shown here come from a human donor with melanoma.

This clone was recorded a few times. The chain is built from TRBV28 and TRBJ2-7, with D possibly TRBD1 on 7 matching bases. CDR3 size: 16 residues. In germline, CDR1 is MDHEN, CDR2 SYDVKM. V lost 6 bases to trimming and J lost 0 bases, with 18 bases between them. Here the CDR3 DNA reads TGTGCCAGCAGCCTTCCGGGGGACAGCGACTCCTACGAGCAGTACTTC. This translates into CASSLPGDSDSYEQYF.

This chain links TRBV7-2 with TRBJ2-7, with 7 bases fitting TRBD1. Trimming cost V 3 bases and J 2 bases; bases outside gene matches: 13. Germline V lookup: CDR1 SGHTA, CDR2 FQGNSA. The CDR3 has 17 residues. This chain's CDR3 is CASSFYRKDRTTYEQYF. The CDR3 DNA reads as TGTGCCAGCAGCTTTTATCGTAAGGACAGGACAACCTACGAGCAGTACTTC.

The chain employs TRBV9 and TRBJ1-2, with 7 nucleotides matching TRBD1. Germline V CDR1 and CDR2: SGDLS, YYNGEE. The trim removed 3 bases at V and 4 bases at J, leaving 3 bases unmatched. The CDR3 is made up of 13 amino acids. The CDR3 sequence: CASSAGTAYGYTF. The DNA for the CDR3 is TGTGCCAGCAGCGCCGGGACAGCCTATGGCTACACCTTC.

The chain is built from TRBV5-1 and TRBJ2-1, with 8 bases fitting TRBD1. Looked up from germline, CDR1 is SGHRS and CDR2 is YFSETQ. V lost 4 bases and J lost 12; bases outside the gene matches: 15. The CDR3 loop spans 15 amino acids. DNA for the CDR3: TGCGCCAGCAGCACCCGGGACAGGCCAGATAGGGTGCAGTTCTTC. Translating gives CASSTRDRPDRVQFF.

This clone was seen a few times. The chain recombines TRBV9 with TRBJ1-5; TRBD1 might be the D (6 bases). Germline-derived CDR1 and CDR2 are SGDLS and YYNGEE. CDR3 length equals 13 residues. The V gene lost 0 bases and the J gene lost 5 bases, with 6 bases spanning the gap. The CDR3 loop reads CASSVDRDQPQHF. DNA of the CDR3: TGTGCCAGCAGCGTAGACAGGGATCAGCCCCAGCATTTT.

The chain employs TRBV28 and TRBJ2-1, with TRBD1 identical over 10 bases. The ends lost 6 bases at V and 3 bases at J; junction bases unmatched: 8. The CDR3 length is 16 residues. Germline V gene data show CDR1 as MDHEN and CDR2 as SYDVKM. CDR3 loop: CASSQFGQGDYNEQFF. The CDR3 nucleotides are TGTGCCAGCAGCCAATTCGGACAGGGGGACTACAATGAGCAGTTCTTC.

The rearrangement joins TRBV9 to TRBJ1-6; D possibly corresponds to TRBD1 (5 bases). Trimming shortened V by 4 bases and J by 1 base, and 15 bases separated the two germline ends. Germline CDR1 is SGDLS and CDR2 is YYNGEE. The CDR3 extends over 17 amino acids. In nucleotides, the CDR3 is TGTGCCAGCAGCCCCCAGGCGGGGGAGTCCTATAATTCACCCCTCCACTTT. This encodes CASSPQAGESYNSPLHF.

Written as DNA, the CDR3 is TGTGCCAGCAGTCGCGGACAGGGCTACGAGCAGTACTTC. Translated: CASSRGQGYEQYF. The chain links TRBV28 to TRBJ2-5; 8 bases match TRBD1. The better agreement between TRBJ2-7 and the DNA end casts doubt on the J call. Germline CDR1 reads MDHEN; CDR2 reads SYDVKM. This CDR3 contains 13 residues.

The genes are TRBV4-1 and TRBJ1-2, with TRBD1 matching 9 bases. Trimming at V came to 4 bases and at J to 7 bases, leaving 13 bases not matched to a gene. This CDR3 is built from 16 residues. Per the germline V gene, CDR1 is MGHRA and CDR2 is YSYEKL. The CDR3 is CASSPGVRDRVFGYTF. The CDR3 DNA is TGCGCCAGCAGCCCCGGGGTCCGGGACAGGGTTTTTGGCTACACCTTC.

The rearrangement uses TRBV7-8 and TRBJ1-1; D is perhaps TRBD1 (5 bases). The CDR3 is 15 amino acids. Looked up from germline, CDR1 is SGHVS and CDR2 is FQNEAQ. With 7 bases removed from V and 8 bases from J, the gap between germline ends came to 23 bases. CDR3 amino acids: CASTRRGRPGQEAFF. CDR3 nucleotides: TGTGCCAGCACCCGGAGGGGACGGCCGGGTCAGGAAGCTTTCTTT.

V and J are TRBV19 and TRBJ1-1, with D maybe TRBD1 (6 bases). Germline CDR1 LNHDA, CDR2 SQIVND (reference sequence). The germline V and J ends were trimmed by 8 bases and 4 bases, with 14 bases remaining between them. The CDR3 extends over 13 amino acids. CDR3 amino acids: CASRLGGATEAFF. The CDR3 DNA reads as TGTGCCAGTCGTTTGGGGGGGGCCACTGAAGCTTTCTTT. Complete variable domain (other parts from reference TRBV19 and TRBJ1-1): DGGITQSPKYLFRKEGQNVTLSCEQNLNHDAMYWYRQDPGQGLRLIYYSQIVNDFQKGDIAEGYSVSREKKESFPLTVTSAQKNPTAFYLCASRLGGATEAFFGQGTRLTVV.

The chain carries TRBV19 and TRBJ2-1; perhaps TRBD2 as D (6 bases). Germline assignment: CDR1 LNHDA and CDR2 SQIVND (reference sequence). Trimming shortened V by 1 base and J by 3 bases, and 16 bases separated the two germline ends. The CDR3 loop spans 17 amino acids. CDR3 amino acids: CASSIGDSLLFYNEQFF. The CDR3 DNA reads TGTGCCAGTAGTATAGGGGACTCCCTCCTCTTCTACAATGAGCAGTTCTTC.

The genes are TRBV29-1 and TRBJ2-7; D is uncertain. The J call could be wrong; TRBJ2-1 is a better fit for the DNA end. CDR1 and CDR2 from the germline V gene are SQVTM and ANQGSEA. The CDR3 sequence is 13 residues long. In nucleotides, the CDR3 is TGCAGCGTTGTCCCGGCGCGCGACAATGAGCAGTTCTTC. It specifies CSVVPARDNEQFF.

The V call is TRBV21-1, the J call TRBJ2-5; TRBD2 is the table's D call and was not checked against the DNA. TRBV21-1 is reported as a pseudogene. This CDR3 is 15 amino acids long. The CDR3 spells CASSKVAGLAETQYF. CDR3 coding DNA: TGTGCCAGCAGCAAAGTGGCGGGACTAGCGGAGACCCAGTACTTC.

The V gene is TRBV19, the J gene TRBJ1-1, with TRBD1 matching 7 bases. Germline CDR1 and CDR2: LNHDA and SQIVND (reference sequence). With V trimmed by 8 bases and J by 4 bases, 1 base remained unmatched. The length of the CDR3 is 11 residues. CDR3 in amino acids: CASAGGTEAFF. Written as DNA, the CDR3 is TGTGCCAGTGCAGGGGGCACTGAAGCTTTCTTT.

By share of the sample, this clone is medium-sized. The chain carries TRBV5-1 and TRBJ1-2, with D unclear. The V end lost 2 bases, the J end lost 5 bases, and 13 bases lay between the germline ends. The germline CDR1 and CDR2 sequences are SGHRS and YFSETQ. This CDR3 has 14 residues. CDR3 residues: CASSLRVRPYGYTF. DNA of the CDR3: TGCGCCAGCAGCTTACGGGTTCGCCCGTATGGCTACACCTTC.

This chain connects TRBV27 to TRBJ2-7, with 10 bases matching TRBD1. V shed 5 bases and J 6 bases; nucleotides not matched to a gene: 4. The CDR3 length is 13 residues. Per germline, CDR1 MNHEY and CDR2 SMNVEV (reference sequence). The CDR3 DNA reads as TGTGCCAGCAGTGAGACAGGGGGCGTCGAGCAGTACTTC. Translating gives CASSETGGVEQYF.

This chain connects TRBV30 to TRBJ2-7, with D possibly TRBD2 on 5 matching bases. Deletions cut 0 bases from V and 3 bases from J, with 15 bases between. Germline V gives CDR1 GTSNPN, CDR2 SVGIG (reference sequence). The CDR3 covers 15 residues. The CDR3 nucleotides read TGTGCCTGGAGTGTATCGCCAGCGGAGCACTACGAGCAGTACTTC. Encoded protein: CAWSVSPAEHYEQYF.

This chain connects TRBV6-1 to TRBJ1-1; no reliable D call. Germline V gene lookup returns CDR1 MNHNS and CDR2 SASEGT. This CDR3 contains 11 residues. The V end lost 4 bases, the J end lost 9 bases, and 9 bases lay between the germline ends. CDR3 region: CASSAGGQAFF. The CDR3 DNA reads TGTGCCAGCAGTGCGGGAGGGCAAGCTTTCTTT.

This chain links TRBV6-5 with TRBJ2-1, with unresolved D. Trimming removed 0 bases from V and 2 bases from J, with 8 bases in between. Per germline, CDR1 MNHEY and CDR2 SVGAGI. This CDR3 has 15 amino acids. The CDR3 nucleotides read TGTGCCAGCAGTTACTCGCGAGTGGCCTACAATGAGCAGTTCTTC. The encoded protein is CASSYSRVAYNEQFF.

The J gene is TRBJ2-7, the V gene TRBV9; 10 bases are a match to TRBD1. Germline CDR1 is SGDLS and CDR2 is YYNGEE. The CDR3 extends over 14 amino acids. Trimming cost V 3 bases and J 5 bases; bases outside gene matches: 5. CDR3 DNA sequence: TGTGCCAGCAGCGCCGACAGGGGGCTGGACGAGCAGTACTTC. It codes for CASSADRGLDEQYF.